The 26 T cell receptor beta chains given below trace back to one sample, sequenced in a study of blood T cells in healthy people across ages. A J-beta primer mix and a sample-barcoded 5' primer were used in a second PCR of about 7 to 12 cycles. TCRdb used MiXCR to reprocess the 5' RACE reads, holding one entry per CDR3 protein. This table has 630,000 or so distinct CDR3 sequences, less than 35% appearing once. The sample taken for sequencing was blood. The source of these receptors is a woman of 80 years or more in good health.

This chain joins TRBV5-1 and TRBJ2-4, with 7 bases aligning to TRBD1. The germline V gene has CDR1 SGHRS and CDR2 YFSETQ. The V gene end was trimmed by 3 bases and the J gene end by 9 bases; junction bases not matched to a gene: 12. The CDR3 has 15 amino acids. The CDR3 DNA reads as TGCGCCAGCAGCTGGGGGACAGAGACCCGGAGCATTCAGTACTTC. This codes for CASSWGTETRSIQYF.

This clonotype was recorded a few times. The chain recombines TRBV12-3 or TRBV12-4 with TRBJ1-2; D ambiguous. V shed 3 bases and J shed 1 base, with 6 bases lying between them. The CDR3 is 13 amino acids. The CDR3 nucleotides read TGTGCCAGCAGTTTGCCCCATAACTATGGCTACACCTTC. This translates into CASSLPHNYGYTF.

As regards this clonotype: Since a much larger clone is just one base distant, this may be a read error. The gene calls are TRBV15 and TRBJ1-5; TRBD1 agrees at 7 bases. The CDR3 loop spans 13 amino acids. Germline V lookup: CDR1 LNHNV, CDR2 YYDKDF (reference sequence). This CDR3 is CAASRDRVQPQHF. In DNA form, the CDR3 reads TGTGCCGCCAGCAGAGACAGGGTTCAGCCCCAGCATTTT. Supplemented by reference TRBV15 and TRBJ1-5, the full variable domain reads DAMVIQNPRYQVTQFGKPVTLSCSQTLNHNVMYWYQQKSSQAPKLLFHYYDKDFNNEADTPDNFQSRRPNTSFCFLDIRSPGLGDTAMYLCAASRDRVQPQHFGDGTRLSIL.

CDR3 sequence (DNA): TGTGCCAGCACTAAAATCCCGGGACTAGAGTACAATGAGCAGTACTTC. It translates to CASTKIPGLEYNEQYF. The rearrangement joins TRBV5-5 to TRBJ2-1; 8 bases line up with TRBD2. The J call may be incorrect, as the DNA end agrees better with TRBJ2-7. CDR1 is SGHKS, CDR2 YYEKEE, per germline (reference sequence). The CDR3 spans 16 residues.

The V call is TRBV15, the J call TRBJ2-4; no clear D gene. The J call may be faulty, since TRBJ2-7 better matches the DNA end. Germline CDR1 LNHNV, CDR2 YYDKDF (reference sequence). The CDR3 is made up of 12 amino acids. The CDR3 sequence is CATSSTTSEQYF. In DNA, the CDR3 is TGTGCCACCAGCAGCACAACCAGCGAGCAGTACTTC.

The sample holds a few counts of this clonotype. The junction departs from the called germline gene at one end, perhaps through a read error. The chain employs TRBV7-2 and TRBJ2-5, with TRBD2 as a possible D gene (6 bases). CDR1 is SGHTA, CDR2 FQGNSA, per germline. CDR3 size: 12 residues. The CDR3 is CASSLESSSEDF. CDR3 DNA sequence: TGTGCCAGCAGCTTAGAAAGTTCTAGCGAGGACTTC.

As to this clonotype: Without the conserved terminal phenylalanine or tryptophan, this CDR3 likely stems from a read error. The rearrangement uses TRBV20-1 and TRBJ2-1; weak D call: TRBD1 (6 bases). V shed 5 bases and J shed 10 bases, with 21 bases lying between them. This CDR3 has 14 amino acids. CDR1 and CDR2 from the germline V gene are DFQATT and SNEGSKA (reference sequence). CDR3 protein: CSAPVDRSSYEQFL. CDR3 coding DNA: TGCAGTGCTCCCGTCGACAGGAGCTCCTACGAGCAGTTCCTC.

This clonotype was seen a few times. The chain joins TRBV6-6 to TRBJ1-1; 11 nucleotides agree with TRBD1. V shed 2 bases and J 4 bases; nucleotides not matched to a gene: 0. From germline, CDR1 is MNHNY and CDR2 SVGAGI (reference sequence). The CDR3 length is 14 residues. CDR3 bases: TGTGCCAGCAGTTACGGGACAGGGGGCACTGAAGCTTTCTTT. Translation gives CASSYGTGGTEAFF.

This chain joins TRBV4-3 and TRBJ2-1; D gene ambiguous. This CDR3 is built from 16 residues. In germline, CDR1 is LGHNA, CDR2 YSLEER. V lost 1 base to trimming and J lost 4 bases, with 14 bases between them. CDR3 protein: CASSQALDEVYNEQFF. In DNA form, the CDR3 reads TGCGCCAGCAGCCAAGCCCTCGACGAGGTGTACAATGAGCAGTTCTTC.

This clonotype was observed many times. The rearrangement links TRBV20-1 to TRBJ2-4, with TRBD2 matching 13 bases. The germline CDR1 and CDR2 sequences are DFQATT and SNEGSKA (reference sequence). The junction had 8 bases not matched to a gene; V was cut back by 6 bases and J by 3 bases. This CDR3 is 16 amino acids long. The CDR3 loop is CSATSGGALGKNIQYF. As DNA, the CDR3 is TGCAGTGCCACTAGCGGGGGGGCCTTGGGCAAAAACATTCAGTACTTC.

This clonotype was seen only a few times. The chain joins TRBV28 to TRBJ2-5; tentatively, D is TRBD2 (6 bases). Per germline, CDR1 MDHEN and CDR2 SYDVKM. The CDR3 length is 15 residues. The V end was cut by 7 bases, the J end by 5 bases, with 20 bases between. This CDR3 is CASILPARGWETQYF. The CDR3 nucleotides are TGTGCCAGCATCCTCCCAGCGCGGGGCTGGGAGACCCAGTACTTC.

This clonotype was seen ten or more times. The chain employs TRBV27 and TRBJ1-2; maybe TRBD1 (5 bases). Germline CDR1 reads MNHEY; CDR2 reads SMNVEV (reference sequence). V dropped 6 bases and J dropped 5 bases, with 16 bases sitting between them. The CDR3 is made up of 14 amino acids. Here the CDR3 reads CASRARGEGYGYTF. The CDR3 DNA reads TGTGCCAGCAGAGCGAGAGGGGAAGGATATGGCTACACCTTC.

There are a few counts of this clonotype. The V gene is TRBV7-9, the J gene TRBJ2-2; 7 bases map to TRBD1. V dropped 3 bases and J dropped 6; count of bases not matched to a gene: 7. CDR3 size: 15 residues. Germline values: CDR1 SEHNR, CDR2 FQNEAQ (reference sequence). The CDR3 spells CASSFKLQGPGELFF. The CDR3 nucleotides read TGTGCCAGCAGCTTCAAACTACAGGGGCCCGGGGAGCTGTTTTTT.

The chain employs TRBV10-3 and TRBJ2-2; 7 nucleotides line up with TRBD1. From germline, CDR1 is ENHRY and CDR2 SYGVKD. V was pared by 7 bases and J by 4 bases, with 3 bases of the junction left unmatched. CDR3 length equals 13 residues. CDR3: CAITGTATGELFF. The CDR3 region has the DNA TGTGCCATCACTGGGACAGCCACCGGGGAGCTGTTTTTT.

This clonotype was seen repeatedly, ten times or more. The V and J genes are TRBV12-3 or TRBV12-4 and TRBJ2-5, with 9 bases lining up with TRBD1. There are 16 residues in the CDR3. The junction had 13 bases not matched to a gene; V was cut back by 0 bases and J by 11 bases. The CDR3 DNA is TGTGCCAGCAGTTTAGCGGTGGGACAGGGAAAGAATGAGCAGTACTTC. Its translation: CASSLAVGQGKNEQYF.

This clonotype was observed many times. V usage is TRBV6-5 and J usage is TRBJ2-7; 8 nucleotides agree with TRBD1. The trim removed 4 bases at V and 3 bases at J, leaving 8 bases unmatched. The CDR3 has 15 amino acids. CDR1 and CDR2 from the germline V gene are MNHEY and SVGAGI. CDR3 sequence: CASSWGQATLYEQYF. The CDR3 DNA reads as TGTGCCAGCAGTTGGGGACAGGCGACCCTCTACGAGCAGTACTTC.

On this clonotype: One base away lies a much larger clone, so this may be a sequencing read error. CDR3 bases: TGCAGCGTTGAACGGCCGGGATCCTGCAATGAGCAGTTCTTC. Translating gives CSVERPGSCNEQFF. J is TRBJ2-1 and V is TRBV29-1; D may be TRBD2 (5 bases). Germline CDR1 SQVTM, CDR2 ANQGSEA. The CDR3 is made up of 14 amino acids.

In DNA form, the CDR3 reads TGCAGTGCTAGCTCGGGGAACGGCAATCAGCCCCAGCATTTT. This encodes CSASSGNGNQPQHF. The gene calls are TRBV20-1 and TRBJ1-5; D call uncertain. Trimming removed 3 bases from V and 2 bases from J, with 11 bases in between. The CDR3 is made up of 14 amino acids. Germline V CDR1 and CDR2: DFQATT, SNEGSKA (reference sequence).

This CDR3 reads CASSLTTGGGGYTF. The CDR3, as DNA: TGTGCCAGCAGCCTTACGACAGGGGGCGGAGGCTACACCTTC. The rearrangement joins TRBV28 to TRBJ1-2; 10 bases match TRBD1. Germline CDR1 MDHEN, CDR2 SYDVKM. J lost 8 bases, V lost 6 bases, and 9 bases had no gene match. This CDR3 has 14 residues.

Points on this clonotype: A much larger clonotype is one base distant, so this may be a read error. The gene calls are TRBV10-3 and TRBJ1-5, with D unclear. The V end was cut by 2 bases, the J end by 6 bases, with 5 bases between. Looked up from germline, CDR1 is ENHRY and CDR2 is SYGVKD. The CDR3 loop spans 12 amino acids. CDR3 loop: CAISEGSQPQHF. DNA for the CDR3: TGTGCCATCAGTGAGGGGAGTCAGCCCCAGCATTTT.

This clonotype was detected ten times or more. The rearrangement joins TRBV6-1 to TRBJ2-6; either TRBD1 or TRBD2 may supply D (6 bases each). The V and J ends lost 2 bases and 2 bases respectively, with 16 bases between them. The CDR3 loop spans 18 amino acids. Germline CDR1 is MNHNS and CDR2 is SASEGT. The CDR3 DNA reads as TGTGCCAGCAGTGAAAGGGGGGTTCCCACGGCTGGGGCCAACGTCCTGACTTTC. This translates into CASSERGVPTAGANVLTF.

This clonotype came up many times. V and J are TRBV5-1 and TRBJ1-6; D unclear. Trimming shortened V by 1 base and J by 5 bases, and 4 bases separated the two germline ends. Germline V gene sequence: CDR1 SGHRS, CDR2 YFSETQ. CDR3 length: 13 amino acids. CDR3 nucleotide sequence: TGCGCCAGCAGCTTGAGGGATAATTCACCCCTCCACTTT. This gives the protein CASSLRDNSPLHF.

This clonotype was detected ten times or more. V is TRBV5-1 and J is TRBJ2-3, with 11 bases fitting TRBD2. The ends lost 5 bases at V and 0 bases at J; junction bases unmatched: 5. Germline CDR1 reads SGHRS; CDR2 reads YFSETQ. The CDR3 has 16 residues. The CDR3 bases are TGCGCCAGCAGGCCGACTAGCGGGGTGAGCACAGATACGCAGTATTTT. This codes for CASRPTSGVSTDTQYF. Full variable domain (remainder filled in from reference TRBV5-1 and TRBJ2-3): KAGVTQTPRYLIKTRGQQVTLSCSPISGHRSVSWYQQTPGQGLQFLFEYFSETQRNKGNFPGRFSGRQFSNSRSEMNVSTLELGDSALYLCASRPTSGVSTDTQYFGPGTRLTVL.

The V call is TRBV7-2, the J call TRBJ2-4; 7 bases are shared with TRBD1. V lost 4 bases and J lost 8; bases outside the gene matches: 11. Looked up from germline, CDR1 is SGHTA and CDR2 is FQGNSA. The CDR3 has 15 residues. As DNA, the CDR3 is TGTGCCAGCAGCTCCTTAGGGGGCCCTGGAGACATTCAGTACTTC. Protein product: CASSSLGGPGDIQYF. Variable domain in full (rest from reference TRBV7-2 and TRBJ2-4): GAGVSQSPSNKVTEKGKDVELRCDPISGHTALYWYRQSLGQGLEFLIYFQGNSAPDKSGLPSDRFSAERTGGSVSTLTIQRTQQEDSAVYLCASSSLGGPGDIQYFGAGTRLSVL.

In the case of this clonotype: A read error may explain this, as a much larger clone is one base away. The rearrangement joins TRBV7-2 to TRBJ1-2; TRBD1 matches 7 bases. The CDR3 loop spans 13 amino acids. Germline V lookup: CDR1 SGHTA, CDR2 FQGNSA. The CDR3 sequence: CASSYGTESGHTF. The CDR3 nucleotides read TGTGCCAGCAGCTATGGGACAGAGAGTGGCCACACCTTC.

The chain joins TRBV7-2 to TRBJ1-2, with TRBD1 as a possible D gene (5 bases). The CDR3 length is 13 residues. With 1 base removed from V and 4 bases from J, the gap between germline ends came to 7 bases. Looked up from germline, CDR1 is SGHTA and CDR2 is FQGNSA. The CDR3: CASSLDQGYGYTF. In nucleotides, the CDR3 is TGTGCCAGCAGCTTAGACCAGGGCTATGGCTACACCTTC.